Listed below are T cell receptor beta chains from one sample, sequenced in a study of human T cells and chemical hapten exposure. TCRdb ran MiXCR on the RACE reads and lists one entry per CDR3 protein. The sample holds fewer than 300,000 distinct CDR3 sequences, approximately 7.5% seen once. The sample consisted of whole blood, taken in connection with sensitization to the hapten diphenylcyclopropenone (DPC). The receptors derive from a man younger than 35 with alopecia areata. Some clones in this sample may be carry-over from other donors' samples. Both conserved end residues are part of each CDR3. Fields, in order: CDR3 protein, CDR3 DNA, V gene, J gene, clone size, D gene. The D gene is left open where the match is weak. The size field is filled for only some rows; it gives once, few, many or a size class.

CDR3: CASSQEKGARELFF
DNA: TGCGCCAGCAGCCAAGAGAAGGGGGCTCGGGAGCTGTTTTTT
V: TRBV4-3
J: TRBJ2-2
size: few
D: TRBD1

CDR3: CASSQFSWDEAFF
DNA: TGCGCCAGCAGCCAATTTTCGTGGGACGAAGCTTTCTTT
V: TRBV4-3
J: TRBJ1-1
size: few
D: NA

CDR3: CSGTSGGAKDTQYF
DNA: TGCAGTGGCACAAGCGGGGGGGCCAAAGATACGCAGTATTTT
V: TRBV20-1
J: TRBJ2-3
size: many
D: TRBD2

CDR3: CASRLTGVWTEAFF
DNA: TGTGCCAGCAGATTAACAGGGGTATGGACTGAAGCTTTCTTT
V: TRBV6-2/TRBV6-3
J: TRBJ1-1
size: many
D: TRBD1

CDR3: CASSPRGAAGTGNTIYF
DNA: TGTGCCAGCAGCCCCCGTGGGGCGGCGGGCACTGGAAACACCATATATTTT
V: TRBV7-9
J: TRBJ1-3
size: few
D: NA

CDR3: CASSFRDRAYEQYF
DNA: TGCGCCAGCAGCTTCCGGGACAGAGCCTACGAGCAGTACTTC
V: TRBV5-1
J: TRBJ2-7
size: few
D: TRBD1

CDR3: CASSFTTSYGYTF
DNA: TGTGCCAGCAGTTTTACCACTTCCTATGGCTACACCTTC
V: TRBV6-5
J: TRBJ1-2
size: few
D: NA

CDR3: CASSSPGQGAREKLFF
DNA: TGCGCCAGCAGCAGTCCGGGACAGGGGGCGAGGGAAAAACTGTTTTTT
V: TRBV4-1
J: TRBJ1-4
size: NA
D: TRBD1

CDR3: CASSLAASNYGYTF
DNA: TGTGCCAGCAGCTTAGCGGCCTCTAACTATGGCTACACCTTC
V: TRBV7-2
J: TRBJ1-2
size: few
D: NA

CDR3: CSVRTTGNNEQFF
DNA: TGCAGCGTTAGAACAACAGGGAACAATGAGCAGTTCTTC
V: TRBV29-1
J: TRBJ2-1
size: NA
D: NA